Given below is one T cell receptor beta chain in context. Its antigen is still unknown. This specimen belongs to a study of vaccination effects on CD4 cells after COVID-19. Study at large: Each participant was administered two doses of either the BNT162b2 or the mRNA-1273 vaccine.

The CDR3 runs 19 residues. In the ViraFEST assay, antigen-specific CD4+ clonotypes were identified by expansion after peptide-pool stimulation. Subsequent to roughly 9 days of culture, CD4+ T cells were isolated. Clones were sequenced by immunoSEQ multiplex PCR, and TCRdb holds only the in-frame ones, with some missing. The sample includes tens of thousands of clones, around 70% of them seen just once. Study-level findings and limits: After vaccination, at late timepoints, clones induced by infection and by vaccine contracted markedly.

The V call is TRBV21-1, the J call TRBJ2-3; the table's D call, TRBD1, has no DNA check behind it. TRBV21-1 is labeled a pseudogene. The sequencing here drew on CD4+ T cells from PBMCs cultured with HCoV-229E spike peptides, taken before COVID-19 vaccination. This clonotype was obtained from a human donor who received a COVID-19 vaccine. The CDR3: CASSKGVQRTGCFRDTQYF. The CDR3 coding sequence is TGTGCCAGCAGCAAAGGAGTTCAGCGGACAGGGTGCTTTCGTGATACGCAGTATTTT.